This is a list of T cell receptor beta chains from one sample in a study of graft-versus-host responses after intestinal transplantation. Sequencing used immunoSEQ multiplex PCR; TCRdb keeps in-frame clones, though not all of them. This sample has 25,000 to 35,000 clones, with approximately 90% found just once. The sequences come from PBMCs, collected 450 to 480 days after intestinal transplantation. The receptors were sampled from a human patient who received an intestinal transplant, so some T cells may come from the graft donor. The CDR3 runs from the conserved cysteine through the conserved F or W. Fields, in order: J gene, clone size, CDR3 length, V gene, D gene, CDR3 DNA, CDR3 protein. The D gene is left open where the match is weak. Clone size is not always given. Where it is, it says once, few, many or a class for expanded clones.

j_call: TRBJ2-1
clone_size: -
cdr3_length: 17
v_call: TRBV7-9
d_call: TRBD2
cdr3_nt: TGTGCCAGCACCATACGTAGCGGGGACCGATTATACAATGAGCAGTTCTTC
cdr3_aa: CASTIRSGDRLYNEQFF

j_call: TRBJ1-4
clone_size: -
cdr3_length: 16
v_call: TRBV2
d_call: TRBD1
cdr3_nt: TGTGCCAGCAGTGTGGCTCCCGGGACAGTTAATGAAAAACTGTTTTTT
cdr3_aa: CASSVAPGTVNEKLFF

j_call: TRBJ2-2
clone_size: -
cdr3_length: 16
v_call: TRBV9
d_call: -
cdr3_nt: TGTGCCAGCAGCGTAGGTGTTAGGGAGAACACCGGGGAGCTGTTTTTT
cdr3_aa: CASSVGVRENTGELFF

j_call: TRBJ1-1
clone_size: -
cdr3_length: 15
v_call: TRBV7-9
d_call: -
cdr3_nt: TGTGCCAGCAGGCGACAGGAGGGCCCTGGGACTGAAGCTTTCTTT
cdr3_aa: CASRRQEGPGTEAFF

j_call: TRBJ2-7
clone_size: -
cdr3_length: 13
v_call: TRBV2
d_call: TRBD2
cdr3_nt: TGTGCCAGCGGGGGGGAAGGGTCTGGGGAGCAGTACTTC
cdr3_aa: CASGGEGSGEQYF

j_call: TRBJ2-7
clone_size: -
cdr3_length: 13
v_call: TRBV27
d_call: TRBD2
cdr3_nt: TGTGCCAGCGCCAGCGGGAGGGCCGGCGAGCAGTACTTC
cdr3_aa: CASASGRAGEQYF

j_call: TRBJ2-7
clone_size: -
cdr3_length: 14
v_call: TRBV11-3
d_call: -
cdr3_nt: TGTGCCAGCAGCGTAGGGGGGGACTCCTACGAGCAGTACTTC
cdr3_aa: CASSVGGDSYEQYF

j_call: TRBJ1-1
clone_size: -
cdr3_length: 14
v_call: TRBV6-5
d_call: -
cdr3_nt: TGTGCCAGCAGCCTCCATGGAGGGCGGACTGAAGCTTTCTTT
cdr3_aa: CASSLHGGRTEAFF

j_call: TRBJ2-1
clone_size: -
cdr3_length: 14
v_call: TRBV28
d_call: -
cdr3_nt: TGTGCCAGCAGTTTATCCGGGAGTTACAATGAGCAGTTCTTC
cdr3_aa: CASSLSGSYNEQFF

j_call: TRBJ2-7
clone_size: -
cdr3_length: 15
v_call: TRBV28
d_call: -
cdr3_nt: TGTGCCAGCAGTTTAGGTCGCAGGGCCTCCTACGAGCAGTACTTC
cdr3_aa: CASSLGRRASYEQYF

j_call: TRBJ2-7
clone_size: -
cdr3_length: 15
v_call: TRBV6-1
d_call: TRBD2
cdr3_nt: TGTGCCAGCAGACTCTCGACTAGCGGGAGATGGGAGCAGTACTTC
cdr3_aa: CASRLSTSGRWEQYF

j_call: TRBJ1-3
clone_size: -
cdr3_length: 17
v_call: TRBV10-3
d_call: TRBD1
cdr3_nt: TGTGCCATCAGGGCAACAGGGGTTAGAGACTCTGGAAACACCATATATTTT
cdr3_aa: CAIRATGVRDSGNTIYF

j_call: TRBJ2-5
clone_size: -
cdr3_length: 14
v_call: TRBV15
d_call: -
cdr3_nt: TGTGCCACCCAAAAGGGGGGGAGTGGAGAGACCCAGTACTTC
cdr3_aa: CATQKGGSGETQYF

j_call: TRBJ1-3
clone_size: -
cdr3_length: 16
v_call: TRBV7-9
d_call: TRBD1
cdr3_nt: TGTGCCAGCAGCTTACCCGTGACAGGGATTGGAAACACCATATATTTT
cdr3_aa: CASSLPVTGIGNTIYF

j_call: TRBJ1-4
clone_size: -
cdr3_length: 13
v_call: TRBV15
d_call: TRBD1
cdr3_nt: TGTGCCACCAGCCACCGGGACAGAGAAAAACTGTTTTTT
cdr3_aa: CATSHRDREKLFF

j_call: TRBJ2-3
clone_size: -
cdr3_length: 15
v_call: TRBV6-4
d_call: -
cdr3_nt: TGTGCCAGCAGTGAAGGCGGAGCCCACACAGATACGCAGTATTTT
cdr3_aa: CASSEGGAHTDTQYF

j_call: TRBJ2-5
clone_size: -
cdr3_length: 13
v_call: TRBV5-6
d_call: -
cdr3_nt: TGTGCCAGCAGCTCCGGACTATTGGAGACCCAGTACTTC
cdr3_aa: CASSSGLLETQYF

j_call: TRBJ2-5
clone_size: -
cdr3_length: 13
v_call: TRBV6-1
d_call: -
cdr3_nt: TGTGCCAGCAGTCAGCGGTCTAAAGAGACCCAGTACTTC
cdr3_aa: CASSQRSKETQYF

j_call: TRBJ2-3
clone_size: -
cdr3_length: 13
v_call: TRBV29-1
d_call: -
cdr3_nt: TGCAGCGTTGGAGTTTCTGTCACAGATACGCAGTATTTT
cdr3_aa: CSVGVSVTDTQYF

j_call: TRBJ2-1
clone_size: -
cdr3_length: 13
v_call: TRBV11-3
d_call: -
cdr3_nt: TGTGCCAGCAGCTCCGGCCCGGACAATGAGCAGTTCTTC
cdr3_aa: CASSSGPDNEQFF

j_call: TRBJ2-7
clone_size: -
cdr3_length: 16
v_call: TRBV2
d_call: -
cdr3_nt: TGTGCCAGCAGTGAACTGGGGCAGGGGAGATATTACGAGCAGTACTTC
cdr3_aa: CASSELGQGRYYEQYF

j_call: TRBJ2-2
clone_size: -
cdr3_length: 14
v_call: TRBV15
d_call: -
cdr3_nt: TGTGCCACCAGCAGAGAATCGAACACCGGGGAGCTGTTTTTT
cdr3_aa: CATSRESNTGELFF

j_call: TRBJ2-3
clone_size: -
cdr3_length: 17
v_call: TRBV15
d_call: TRBD2
cdr3_nt: TGTGCCACCAGCAGAGGAACTAGCGGGCGGCGCACGGATACGCAGTATTTT
cdr3_aa: CATSRGTSGRRTDTQYF

j_call: TRBJ2-7
clone_size: -
cdr3_length: 14
v_call: TRBV5-4
d_call: -
cdr3_nt: TGTGCCAGCAGCACCGTTGGGGCCACCTACGAGCAGTACTTC
cdr3_aa: CASSTVGATYEQYF

j_call: TRBJ2-5
clone_size: -
cdr3_length: 15
v_call: TRBV19
d_call: TRBD1
cdr3_nt: TGTGCCAGTAGTATTGGACAGGGTGTCCGGGAGACCCAGTACTTC
cdr3_aa: CASSIGQGVRETQYF

j_call: TRBJ2-7
clone_size: few
cdr3_length: 14
v_call: TRBV6-5
d_call: -
cdr3_nt: TGTGCCAGCATGGTAACAGGGGAGGCCTACGAGCAGTACTTC
cdr3_aa: CASMVTGEAYEQYF

j_call: TRBJ2-7
clone_size: -
cdr3_length: 12
v_call: TRBV4-2
d_call: -
cdr3_nt: TGTGCCAGCAGCCAAGATGCCTACGAGCAGTACTTC
cdr3_aa: CASSQDAYEQYF

j_call: TRBJ2-5
clone_size: once
cdr3_length: 12
v_call: TRBV9
d_call: -
cdr3_nt: TGTGCCAGCAGCGTAGCAGGAGAGACCCAGTACTTC
cdr3_aa: CASSVAGETQYF

j_call: TRBJ1-2
clone_size: -
cdr3_length: 13
v_call: TRBV18
d_call: -
cdr3_nt: TGTGCCAGCTCACCCGGGACGGAGTATGGCTACACCTTC
cdr3_aa: CASSPGTEYGYTF

j_call: TRBJ2-5
clone_size: -
cdr3_length: 15
v_call: TRBV5-4
d_call: TRBD1
cdr3_nt: TGTGCCAGCAGCCCTTCCGGGACAGGAATGGAGACCCAGTACTTC
cdr3_aa: CASSPSGTGMETQYF

j_call: TRBJ1-1
clone_size: -
cdr3_length: 14
v_call: TRBV19
d_call: TRBD1
cdr3_nt: TGTGCCAGTAAGACAGGGGGCCGGGACACTGAAGCTTTCTTT
cdr3_aa: CASKTGGRDTEAFF

j_call: TRBJ2-7
clone_size: once
cdr3_length: 15
v_call: TRBV28
d_call: TRBD1
cdr3_nt: TGTGCCAGCAGTTTCACATCCGGGACAGCCTACGAGCAGTACTTC
cdr3_aa: CASSFTSGTAYEQYF

j_call: TRBJ2-7
clone_size: -
cdr3_length: 15
v_call: TRBV9
d_call: TRBD1
cdr3_nt: TGTGCCAGCAGCGCCGGGACAGGGGGTATCTACGAGCAGTACTTC
cdr3_aa: CASSAGTGGIYEQYF

j_call: TRBJ2-5
clone_size: -
cdr3_length: 13
v_call: TRBV5-1
d_call: -
cdr3_nt: TGCGCCAGCAGCTTGGGGAGCCAAGAGACCCAGTACTTC
cdr3_aa: CASSLGSQETQYF

j_call: TRBJ2-2
clone_size: -
cdr3_length: 17
v_call: TRBV7-9
d_call: -
cdr3_nt: TGTGCCAGCAGCCCCTTAAATTCAGGGATTGTCACCGGGGAGCTGTTTTTT
cdr3_aa: CASSPLNSGIVTGELFF

j_call: TRBJ1-1
clone_size: -
cdr3_length: 18
v_call: TRBV11-3
d_call: TRBD1
cdr3_nt: TGTGCCAGCAGCTTGGTCAAGTTCCGGGACAGGGGCGACACTGAAGCTTTCTTT
cdr3_aa: CASSLVKFRDRGDTEAFF

j_call: TRBJ1-6
clone_size: -
cdr3_length: 13
v_call: TRBV27
d_call: -
cdr3_nt: TGTGCCAGCAGTTCGACGACCGATTCACCCCTCCACTTT
cdr3_aa: CASSSTTDSPLHF

j_call: TRBJ2-3
clone_size: -
cdr3_length: 14
v_call: TRBV7-9
d_call: -
cdr3_nt: TGTGCCAGCAGCAGACCTAGGGATTCAGATACGCAGTATTTT
cdr3_aa: CASSRPRDSDTQYF

j_call: TRBJ2-3
clone_size: -
cdr3_length: 16
v_call: TRBV28
d_call: -
cdr3_nt: TGTGCCAGCAGTTGGGTGACCGCGGCTAGCACAGATACGCAGTATTTT
cdr3_aa: CASSWVTAASTDTQYF

j_call: TRBJ1-1
clone_size: -
cdr3_length: 13
v_call: TRBV6-1
d_call: -
cdr3_nt: TGTGCCAGCAGTCCACCTAGAGGGGGTGAAGCTTTCTTT
cdr3_aa: CASSPPRGGEAFF

j_call: TRBJ1-2
clone_size: -
cdr3_length: 16
v_call: TRBV6-5
d_call: -
cdr3_nt: TGTGCCAGCAGTTACTCGACGACGGCGATTAACTATGGCTACACCTTC
cdr3_aa: CASSYSTTAINYGYTF

j_call: TRBJ2-7
clone_size: -
cdr3_length: 12
v_call: TRBV6-1
d_call: -
cdr3_nt: TGTGCCAGTAAAACACCTTCCTACGAGCAGTACTTC
cdr3_aa: CASKTPSYEQYF

j_call: TRBJ1-1
clone_size: -
cdr3_length: 14
v_call: TRBV6-6
d_call: -
cdr3_nt: TGTGCCAGCAGCCGCGGGAGGGTCGACACTGAAGCTTTCTTT
cdr3_aa: CASSRGRVDTEAFF

j_call: TRBJ1-2
clone_size: -
cdr3_length: 14
v_call: TRBV5-1
d_call: -
cdr3_nt: TGCGCCAGCAGCTTGGGCCAGGGAATGGATGGCTACACCTTC
cdr3_aa: CASSLGQGMDGYTF

j_call: TRBJ2-1
clone_size: -
cdr3_length: 15
v_call: TRBV5-1
d_call: TRBD2
cdr3_nt: TGCGCCAGCAGCACCTCTAGCGGGAGGGCCAATGAGCAGTTCTTC
cdr3_aa: CASSTSSGRANEQFF